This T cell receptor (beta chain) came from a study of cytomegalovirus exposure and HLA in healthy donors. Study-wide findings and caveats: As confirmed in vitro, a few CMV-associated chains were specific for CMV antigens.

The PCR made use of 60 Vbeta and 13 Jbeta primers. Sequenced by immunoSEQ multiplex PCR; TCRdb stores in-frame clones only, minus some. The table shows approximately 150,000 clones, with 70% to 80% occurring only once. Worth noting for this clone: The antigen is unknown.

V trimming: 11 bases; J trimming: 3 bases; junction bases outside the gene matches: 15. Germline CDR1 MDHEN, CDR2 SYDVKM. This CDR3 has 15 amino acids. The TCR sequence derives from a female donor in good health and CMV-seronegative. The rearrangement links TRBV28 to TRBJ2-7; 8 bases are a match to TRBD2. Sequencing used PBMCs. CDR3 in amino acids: CAAMAPGLAFYEQYF. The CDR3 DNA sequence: TGTGCCGCTATGGCCCCCGGACTAGCCTTCTACGAGCAGTACTTC. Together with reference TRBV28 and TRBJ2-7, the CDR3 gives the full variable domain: DVKVTQSSRYLVKRTGEKVFLECVQDMDHENMFWYRQDPGLGLRLIYFSYDVKMKEKGDIPEGYSVSREKKERFSLILESASTNQTSMYLCAAMAPGLAFYEQYFGPGTRLTVT.